This T cell receptor (beta chain) was recorded in a study of PD-L1 blockade in urothelial cancer listed by TCRdb under 2017. Study-wide context: Every patient began therapy at some point between 2013 and 2015 and was given atezolizumab 1,200 mg intravenously every 3 weeks. About 90% of the 29 patients were males with bladder-origin urothelial cancer, and about 65% of the 29 reported a prior smoking history. Patients had an ECOG performance status of 0 or 1 and had received between 0 and 3 prior chemotherapy regimens. Blood samples were analyzed at 3 weeks after treatment start (second dose) and at 6 weeks after treatment start. Blood samples gave a median of roughly 150,000 T cells and 77,000 or so unique TCRs, with a median clonality of roughly 0.08. The study, an exploratory multi-omic analysis, examined somatic, immune and clinical correlates of response to PD-L1 blockade with atezolizumab in urothelial cancer. TCR sequencing covered pretreatment tumor samples and matched, serially collected peripheral blood taken before and after atezolizumab treatment. Progression-free survival longer than 6 months counted as durable clinical benefit, and TCR features were additionally tested against both progression-free and overall survival. In the same patients, whole exome sequencing and RNA sequencing of pretreatment tumors were performed in addition to TCR sequencing. Durable clinical benefit was achieved by nine patients and was not achieved by 20 patients. Twenty-nine patients had pretreatment blood TCR-seq, some 25 had at least one posttreatment blood collection, and some 25 had tumor TCR-seq. General conclusions and limits of the study: Because the sample size was small (n of about 30) and many exploratory analyses were performed, the results are intended to be hypothesis-generating. A pretreatment peripheral blood TCR clonality below the median was linked to improved progression-free and overall survival. Greater expansion of tumor-associated TCR clones in peripheral blood 3 weeks after the start of treatment was observed in patients with durable benefit (n of about 20, p = 0.022).

This specimen's time point label, per the study, means: pretreatment peripheral blood. The cohort included about 29 patients with locally advanced or metastatic urothelial carcinoma who were treated at Memorial Sloan Kettering on a trial protocol. Peripheral blood mononuclear cells were collected pretreatment and during treatment, at between 1 and 8 total time points per patient. The Qiagen DNeasy Blood extraction kit was used to purify genomic DNA from total PBMCs and from tumor samples. PBMCs were collected pretreatment and during treatment, and were isolated and stored as previously described. The CDR3, from cysteine to phenylalanine, totals 15 residues. The kept DNA is CDR3 alone, 45 bases in frame from the first base. CDR1 and CDR2 are read off the germline V gene as MRHNA and SNTAGT. The V and J ends are trimmed by 4 bases and 5 bases, leaving 15 bases between them. Each PCR received spiked-in synthetic TCR analog templates so that absolute template abundance could be estimated from read counts. TCRbeta CDR3 regions were amplified from genomic DNA with bias-controlled V and J gene primers using the immunoSEQ assay. Rearranged TCRbeta segments were sequenced at approximately 20X coverage. The authors' analysis ran thus. Clustering was used to correct sequencing errors, and CDR3s were annotated against IMGT so that V, D and J genes could be assigned. Out-of-frame and stop-codon sequences were excluded, and only productive TCRbeta rearrangements were used in downstream analyses. To compute clonality, Shannon entropy was normalized by the log of the number of unique productive sequences and then subtracted from one. Clones differing between time points or between blood and tumor were identified by Fisher's exact test with Benjamini-Hochberg correction at adjusted p below 0.01. The table comes from immuneACCESS by way of TCRdb, which keeps in-frame sequences with V and J called. Part of the clones is missing from these tables; in studies checked, under half for an unresolved V gene and the rest for unknown reasons. The V and J calls and clone size were taken over from that table, and D and trimming were inferred from the DNA. The sample records roughly 67,000 clones, approximately 84% of which are singletons. The biggest ten clones account for under 15% of the sample.

In regard to this clone: Its antigen remains unidentified. Qualities for individual bases were not recorded, and no much larger clone is one base off.

The source is a man aged 55 to 70 with urothelial cancer. The rearranged chain carries TRBV6-4 and TRBJ2-1; the D region possibly corresponds to TRBD1 (6 bases align). Sequenced material: PBMCs, taken around atezolizumab (anti-PD-L1) treatment. The CDR3 sequence is CASSANHGTHNEQFF. Here is the DNA: TGTGCCAGCAGTGCAAACCACGGGACACACAATGAGCAGTTCTTC.